This is a list of T cell receptor beta chains from one sample in a study of shared clonotypes between healthy human individuals. Libraries were prepared by immunoSEQ multiplex PCR; TCRdb keeps only in-frame clonotypes and omits some of them. Among around 2.1 million clones listed, just over 90% were seen once. Sequenced: naive CD8+ T cells from PBMCs. Every receptor here comes from a man aged 18 to 29 in good health. Some clones in this sample may be carry-over from other donors' samples. Both conserved end residues are part of each CDR3. Clone size is not always given. Where it is, it says once, few, many or a class for expanded clones.

size	J	length	V	CDR3
.	TRBJ2-5	19	TRBV11-2	CASSLDVRWGTGGFETQYF
.	TRBJ1-2	13	TRBV21-1	CASSNSKNYGYTF
.	TRBJ1-2	18	TRBV11-2	CASSTSRGPTGDVYGYTF
.	TRBJ2-3	14	TRBV2	CANSGIGFTDTQYF
.	TRBJ2-3	14	TRBV27	CASSSLNGADTQYF
once	TRBJ2-7	16	TRBV28	CASSPSDRSKGYEQYF
.	TRBJ2-1	16	TRBV12-2	CASRSARNGRANEQFF
.	TRBJ2-5	14	TRBV27	CASSPWAGKETQYF
.	TRBJ2-7	14	TRBV6-5	CASRYGDTLYEQYF
once	TRBJ2-2	19	TRBV27	CASSSRTSGRAIGTGELFF
.	TRBJ2-2	17	TRBV7-3	CASSPFVGLAHTGELFF